A selection of T cell receptor beta chains follows, all from one sample in a study of cytomegalovirus exposure and HLA in healthy donors. Produced via immunoSEQ multiplex PCR; TCRdb's table is partial and in-frame only. The table shows tens of thousands of clones, with around 80% occurring only once. The material sequenced was PBMCs. The receptor set was obtained from a male donor in good health and CMV-seropositive. CDR3s include the opening cysteine and the closing phenylalanine or tryptophan. D genes are given only for firm matches. For some rows the clone size is stated as once, few or many, or as a class when expanded; others skip it.

V: TRBV15; J: TRBJ2-2; size: NA; D: NA; CDR3: CATSRDRETGELFF; DNA: TGTGCCACCAGCAGAGATCGGGAGACCGGGGAGCTGTTTTTT
V: TRBV7-9; J: TRBJ2-3; size: NA; D: TRBD2; CDR3: CASSFGRGGTDTQYF; DNA: TGTGCCAGCAGCTTTGGGCGGGGGGGCACAGATACGCAGTATTTT
V: TRBV4-3; J: TRBJ1-3; size: NA; D: NA; CDR3: CASSPDGLGGNTIYF; DNA: TGCGCCAGCAGCCCAGACGGACTGGGTGGAAACACCATATATTTT
V: TRBV19; J: TRBJ2-3; size: NA; D: NA; CDR3: CASSIDSTAPRDTQYF; DNA: TGTGCCAGTAGTATAGATTCCACTGCGCCCCGAGATACGCAGTATTTT
V: TRBV5-4; J: TRBJ1-2; size: NA; D: TRBD1; CDR3: CASSVPTGTGHGYTF; DNA: TGTGCCAGCAGCGTACCCACCGGGACAGGGCATGGCTACACCTTC
V: TRBV28; J: TRBJ1-1; size: NA; D: NA; CDR3: CASSPAREDLNTEAFF; DNA: TGTGCCAGCAGTCCCGCCCGAGAGGACTTGAACACTGAAGCTTTCTTT
V: TRBV4-2; J: TRBJ2-3; size: NA; D: TRBD1; CDR3: CASSRTPGQGADTQYF; DNA: TGTGCCAGCAGCCGCACCCCGGGACAGGGGGCAGATACGCAGTATTTT
V: TRBV6-5; J: TRBJ1-5; size: NA; D: NA; CDR3: CASSYSRWGGQPQHF; DNA: TGTGCCAGCAGTTACTCGAGGTGGGGAGGTCAGCCCCAGCATTTT
V: TRBV6-6; J: TRBJ2-7; size: medium-sized; D: NA; CDR3: CASSSQGSNEQYF; DNA: TGTGCCAGCAGTTCTCAGGGTTCTAACGAGCAGTACTTC
V: TRBV10-3; J: TRBJ2-2; size: NA; D: NA; CDR3: CAISESVGGKHTGELFF; DNA: TGTGCCATCAGTGAGTCTGTTGGCGGCAAGCACACCGGGGAGCTGTTTTTT
V: TRBV5-1; J: TRBJ2-3; size: NA; D: TRBD2; CDR3: CASSPGLAGADTQYF; DNA: TGCGCCAGCAGCCCTGGACTAGCGGGAGCAGATACGCAGTATTTT
V: TRBV27; J: TRBJ2-7; size: NA; D: NA; CDR3: CASRDRDNSYEQYF; DNA: TGTGCCAGCAGGGATCGGGACAACTCCTACGAGCAGTACTTC
V: TRBV7-8; J: TRBJ2-7; size: NA; D: NA; CDR3: CASSSTLDNFYEQYF; DNA: TGTGCCAGCAGCTCTACCCTGGACAACTTCTACGAGCAGTACTTC
V: TRBV27; J: TRBJ1-1; size: once; D: TRBD1; CDR3: CASSVRTGASGTEAFF; DNA: TGTGCCAGCAGTGTACGGACAGGGGCGTCGGGGACTGAAGCTTTCTTT
V: TRBV7-9; J: TRBJ2-5; size: NA; D: TRBD1; CDR3: CASSYGTGRQETQYF; DNA: TGTGCCAGCAGCTATGGGACAGGGCGGCAAGAGACCCAGTACTTC
V: TRBV5-4; J: TRBJ2-3; size: NA; D: NA; CDR3: CASSTVAPTDTQYF; DNA: TGTGCCAGCAGTACGGTAGCGCCCACAGATACGCAGTATTTT
V: TRBV5-1; J: TRBJ1-5; size: few; D: TRBD1; CDR3: CASGVDRGQPQHF; DNA: TGCGCCAGCGGCGTGGACAGGGGTCAGCCCCAGCATTTT
V: TRBV28; J: TRBJ2-6; size: NA; D: NA; CDR3: CASSRPVISGANVLTF; DNA: TGTGCCAGCTCGAGGCCAGTGATCTCTGGGGCCAACGTCCTGACTTTC
V: TRBV19; J: TRBJ1-1; size: NA; D: NA; CDR3: CASSISLNPGTEAFF; DNA: TGTGCCAGTAGTATCTCTCTCAACCCGGGGACTGAAGCTTTCTTT
V: TRBV19; J: TRBJ2-7; size: NA; D: TRBD2; CDR3: CASSRRLAGYEQYF; DNA: TGTGCCAGTAGTAGGAGACTAGCGGGATACGAGCAGTACTTC
V: TRBV9; J: TRBJ2-1; size: NA; D: NA; CDR3: CASSVSYSYNEQFF; DNA: TGTGCCAGCAGCGTGTCTTACTCCTACAATGAGCAGTTCTTC
V: TRBV10-3; J: TRBJ1-3; size: NA; D: NA; CDR3: CAIRDGGVDTIYF; DNA: TGTGCCATCCGTGATGGCGGGGTTGACACCATATATTTT
V: TRBV9; J: TRBJ1-2; size: NA; D: NA; CDR3: CASSVGGNYGYTF; DNA: TGTGCCAGCAGCGTGGGGGGAAACTATGGCTACACCTTC
V: TRBV5-4; J: TRBJ2-1; size: few; D: TRBD2; CDR3: CASSLNGRGNEQFF; DNA: TGTGCCAGCAGCTTAAACGGGAGGGGCAATGAGCAGTTCTTC
V: TRBV28; J: TRBJ1-2; size: NA; D: NA; CDR3: CASSLILRGDGYTF; DNA: TGTGCCAGCAGTTTAATTCTTCGGGGGGACGGCTACACCTTC
V: TRBV29-1; J: TRBJ2-1; size: NA; D: TRBD2; CDR3: CSVELLAGFGQFF; DNA: TGCAGCGTTGAGTTACTAGCGGGGTTCGGGCAGTTCTTC
V: TRBV11-3; J: TRBJ2-1; size: NA; D: NA; CDR3: CASSSTSSNEQFF; DNA: TGTGCCAGCAGCTCTACTAGCTCCAATGAGCAGTTCTTC
V: TRBV7-9; J: TRBJ1-1; size: NA; D: NA; CDR3: CSSSFGDATEAFF; DNA: TGTTCCAGCAGCTTCGGGGATGCCACTGAAGCTTTCTTT
V: TRBV6-6; J: TRBJ2-7; size: NA; D: NA; CDR3: CASSYQVPDEQYF; DNA: TGTGCCAGCAGTTACCAGGTTCCGGACGAGCAGTACTTC
V: TRBV7-2; J: TRBJ2-7; size: NA; D: NA; CDR3: CASSLGPRVPEF; DNA: TGTGCCAGCAGCTTAGGGCCCCGGGTCCCTGAATTC
V: TRBV4-2; J: TRBJ1-5; size: few; D: TRBD1; CDR3: CASSPWTGFNQPQHF; DNA: TGTGCCAGCAGCCCATGGACAGGGTTCAATCAGCCCCAGCATTTT
V: TRBV5-1; J: TRBJ1-2; size: NA; D: NA; CDR3: CASSYHSDSGYTF; DNA: TGCGCCAGCAGCTATCACTCCGACAGTGGCTACACCTTC
V: TRBV6-4; J: TRBJ2-3; size: NA; D: TRBD2; CDR3: CASSDGVAGDSDTQYF; DNA: TGTGCCAGCAGTGACGGGGTAGCGGGAGATTCGGATACGCAGTATTTT
V: TRBV7-2; J: TRBJ2-7; size: NA; D: NA; CDR3: CASPRPGANPYEQYF; DNA: TGTGCCAGCCCCCGACCGGGAGCGAATCCCTACGAGCAGTACTTC
V: TRBV5-1; J: TRBJ2-3; size: NA; D: TRBD2; CDR3: CASKAGGTRDTQYF; DNA: TGCGCCAGCAAAGCGGGAGGGACAAGGGATACGCAGTATTTT
V: TRBV11-2; J: TRBJ2-7; size: NA; D: TRBD1; CDR3: CASSPIRDRGHRSYEQYF; DNA: TGTGCCAGCAGCCCAATCCGGGACAGGGGCCATCGCTCCTACGAGCAGTACTTC
V: TRBV4-2; J: TRBJ2-7; size: NA; D: NA; CDR3: CASSKVRSLEQYF; DNA: TGTGCCAGCAGCAAGGTCAGGTCCCTCGAGCAGTACTTC
V: TRBV7-7; J: TRBJ2-1; size: NA; D: TRBD1; CDR3: CASSLGQHNEQFF; DNA: TGTGCCAGCAGCTTGGGACAGCACAATGAGCAGTTCTTC